This TCR beta chain was sequenced during a study of Graves' ophthalmopathy and Graves' hyperthyroidism. General study results and limits: The blood repertoire also included most expanded thyroid clonotypes above 0.001 frequency. Sensitivity of 85% to 90% and specificity of roughly 80% were achieved when a 13-signature model separated ophthalmopathy from stable hyperthyroidism.

This clonotype was picked up many times. The antigen remains undetermined. A volume of approximately 9.2 ml of fresh peripheral blood supplied the PBMCs. For repertoire sequencing, the TCR beta CDR3 regions were amplified from RNA transcripts. RT-PCR with HTBI primers came first, then second-round multiplex PCR. TCRdb processed the multiplex PCR reads anew with MiXCR; each CDR3 protein has one entry. The data contain a few hundred thousand distinct CDR3 sequences, about a sixth of them singletons. Germline-derived CDR1 and CDR2 are MDHEN and SYDVKM. The V and J ends lost 6 bases and 1 base, in that order; junction bases with no gene match: 6. This CDR3 has 15 residues.

The V call is TRBV28, the J call TRBJ2-7; 10 nucleotides line up with TRBD2. The sample taken for sequencing was peripheral blood. The origin of this receptor is a woman younger than 35 with Graves' ophthalmopathy. The CDR3 region has the DNA TGTGCCAGCAGACGCGGGACTAGCGCTTCCTACGAGCAGTACTTC. Residues: CASRRGTSASYEQYF.